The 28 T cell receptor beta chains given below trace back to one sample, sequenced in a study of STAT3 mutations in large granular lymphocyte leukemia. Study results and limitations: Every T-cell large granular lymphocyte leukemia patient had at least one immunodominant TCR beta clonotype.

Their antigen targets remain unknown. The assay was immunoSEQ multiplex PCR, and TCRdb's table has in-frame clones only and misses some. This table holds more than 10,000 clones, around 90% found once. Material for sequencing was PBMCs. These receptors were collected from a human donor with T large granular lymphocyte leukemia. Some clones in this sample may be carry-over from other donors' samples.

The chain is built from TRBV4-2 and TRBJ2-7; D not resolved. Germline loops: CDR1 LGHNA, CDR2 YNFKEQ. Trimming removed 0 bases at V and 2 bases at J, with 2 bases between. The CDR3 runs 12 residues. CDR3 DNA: TGTGCCAGCAGCCAAGATGCCTACGAGCAGTACTTC. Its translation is CASSQDAYEQYF.

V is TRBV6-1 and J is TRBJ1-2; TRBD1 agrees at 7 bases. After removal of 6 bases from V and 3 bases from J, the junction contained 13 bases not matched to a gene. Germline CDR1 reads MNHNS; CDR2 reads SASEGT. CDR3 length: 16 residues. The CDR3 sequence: CASSERAGGDYYGYTF. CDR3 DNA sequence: TGTGCCAGCAGCGAACGGGCAGGGGGTGACTACTATGGCTACACCTTC.

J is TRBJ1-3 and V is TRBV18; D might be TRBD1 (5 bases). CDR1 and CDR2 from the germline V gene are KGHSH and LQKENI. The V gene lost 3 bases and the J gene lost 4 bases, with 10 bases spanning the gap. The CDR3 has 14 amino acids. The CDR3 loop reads CASSPGTQGNTIYF. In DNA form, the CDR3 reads TGTGCCAGCTCACCCGGGACGCAAGGAAACACCATATATTTT.

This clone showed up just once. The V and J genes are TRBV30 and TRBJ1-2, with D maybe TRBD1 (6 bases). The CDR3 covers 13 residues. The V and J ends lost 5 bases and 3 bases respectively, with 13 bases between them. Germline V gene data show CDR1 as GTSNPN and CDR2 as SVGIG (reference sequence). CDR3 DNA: TGTGCCTGGCTCGTGAGGGGGGACTATGGCTACACCTTC. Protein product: CAWLVRGDYGYTF.

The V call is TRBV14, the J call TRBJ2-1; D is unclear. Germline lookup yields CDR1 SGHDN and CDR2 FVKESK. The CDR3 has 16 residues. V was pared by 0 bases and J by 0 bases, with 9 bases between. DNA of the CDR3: TGTGCCAGCAGCCAAGATCCAGAGAGCTCCTACAATGAGCAGTTCTTC. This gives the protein CASSQDPESSYNEQFF.

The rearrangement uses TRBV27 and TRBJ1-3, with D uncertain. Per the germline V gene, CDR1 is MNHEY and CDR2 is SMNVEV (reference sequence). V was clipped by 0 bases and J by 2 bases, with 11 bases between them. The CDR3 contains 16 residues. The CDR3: CASSLSSERAGNTIYF. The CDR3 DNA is TGTGCCAGCAGTTTATCCTCGGAGCGGGCTGGAAACACCATATATTTT.

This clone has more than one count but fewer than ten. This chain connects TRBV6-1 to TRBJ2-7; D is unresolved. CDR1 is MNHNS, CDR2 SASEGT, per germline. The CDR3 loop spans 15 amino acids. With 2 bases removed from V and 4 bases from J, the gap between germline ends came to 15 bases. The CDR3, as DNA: TGTGCCAGCAGTGAATTGGTGAACTGGAGATACGAGCAGTACGTC. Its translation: CASSELVNWRYEQYV.

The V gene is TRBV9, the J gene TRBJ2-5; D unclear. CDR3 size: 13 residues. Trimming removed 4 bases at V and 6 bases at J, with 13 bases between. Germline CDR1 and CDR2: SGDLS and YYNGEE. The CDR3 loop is CASSSPEGKTQYF. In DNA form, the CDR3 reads TGTGCCAGCAGCTCCCCGGAAGGGAAGACCCAGTACTTC.

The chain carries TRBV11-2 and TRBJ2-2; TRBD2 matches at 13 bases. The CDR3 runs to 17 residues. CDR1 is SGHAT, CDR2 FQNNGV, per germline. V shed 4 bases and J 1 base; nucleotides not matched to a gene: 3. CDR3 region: CASSSRTSGRNTGELFF. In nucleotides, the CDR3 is TGTGCCAGCAGCTCCCGGACTAGCGGGAGGAACACCGGGGAGCTGTTTTTT.

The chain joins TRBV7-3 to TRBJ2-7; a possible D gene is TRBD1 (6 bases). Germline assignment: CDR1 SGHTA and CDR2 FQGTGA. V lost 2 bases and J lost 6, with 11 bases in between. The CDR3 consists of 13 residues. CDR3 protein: CASSLVQGREQYF. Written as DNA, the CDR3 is TGTGCCAGCAGCTTAGTACAGGGCCGCGAGCAGTACTTC.

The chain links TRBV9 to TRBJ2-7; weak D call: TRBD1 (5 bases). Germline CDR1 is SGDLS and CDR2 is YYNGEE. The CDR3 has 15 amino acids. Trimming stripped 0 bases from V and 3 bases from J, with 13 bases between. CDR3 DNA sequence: TGTGCCAGCAGCGTAGGTCAGGGTCAAGACTACGAGCAGTACTTC. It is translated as CASSVGQGQDYEQYF.

The CDR3 DNA sequence: TGTGCCAGCAGCTTAGTCCTAGCCACAGATACGCAGTATTTT. Amino acids: CASSLVLATDTQYF. The V gene is TRBV7-2, the J gene TRBJ2-3; D is perhaps TRBD2 (5 bases). V was pared by 1 base and J by 2 bases, with 7 bases between. Germline CDR1 and CDR2: SGHTA and FQGNSA. This CDR3 region has 14 residues. Using reference TRBV7-2 and TRBJ2-3 for the parts outside the CDR3, the full variable domain is GAGVSQSPSNKVTEKGKDVELRCDPISGHTALYWYRQSLGQGLEFLIYFQGNSAPDKSGLPSDRFSAERTGGSVSTLTIQRTQQEDSAVYLCASSLVLATDTQYFGPGTRLTVL.

The CDR3 is CASKRGGGSDTGELFF. The CDR3 DNA reads as TGTGCCAGTAAGCGGGGCGGAGGGTCGGACACCGGGGAGCTGTTTTTT. The chain combines TRBV19 with TRBJ2-2; 7 bases agree with TRBD2. The V and J ends lost 7 bases and 3 bases, in that order; junction bases with no gene match: 11. This CDR3 is built from 16 residues. Germline loops: CDR1 LNHDA, CDR2 SQIVND (reference sequence).

The CDR3 nucleotides read TGTGCGGCGGGACTCTCACAGTATACGCAGTATTTT. This translates into CAAGLSQYTQYF. J is TRBJ2-3 and V is TRBV27; tentative D call: TRBD2 (6 bases). Per germline, CDR1 MNHEY and CDR2 SMNVEV (reference sequence). This CDR3 is 12 amino acids long.

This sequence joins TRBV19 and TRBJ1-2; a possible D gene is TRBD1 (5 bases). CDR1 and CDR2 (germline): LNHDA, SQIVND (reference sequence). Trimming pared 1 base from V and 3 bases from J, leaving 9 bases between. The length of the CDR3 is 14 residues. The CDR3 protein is CASSIGGPHYGYTF. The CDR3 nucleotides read TGTGCCAGTAGTATAGGGGGACCGCACTATGGCTACACCTTC.

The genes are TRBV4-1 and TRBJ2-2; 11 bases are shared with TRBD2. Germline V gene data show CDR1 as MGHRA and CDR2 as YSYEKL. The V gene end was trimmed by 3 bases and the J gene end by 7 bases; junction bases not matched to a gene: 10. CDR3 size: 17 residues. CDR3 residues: CASSQGGTSGLGGELFF. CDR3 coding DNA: TGCGCCAGCAGCCAGGGAGGGACTAGCGGCCTGGGCGGGGAGCTGTTTTTT.

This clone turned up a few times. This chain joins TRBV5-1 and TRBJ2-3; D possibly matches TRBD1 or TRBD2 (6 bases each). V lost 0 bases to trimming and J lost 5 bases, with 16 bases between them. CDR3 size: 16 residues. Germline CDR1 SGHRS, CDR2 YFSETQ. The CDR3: CASSLGGAQGGDTQYF. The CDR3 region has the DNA TGCGCCAGCAGCTTGGGGGGGGCTCAGGGAGGAGATACGCAGTATTTT.

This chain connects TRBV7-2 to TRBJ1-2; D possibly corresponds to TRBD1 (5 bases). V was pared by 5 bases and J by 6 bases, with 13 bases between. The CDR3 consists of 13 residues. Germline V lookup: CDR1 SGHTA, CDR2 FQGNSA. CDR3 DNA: TGTGCCAGCAGCCCCGTGGGCAGGGATGGCTACACCTTC. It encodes CASSPVGRDGYTF.

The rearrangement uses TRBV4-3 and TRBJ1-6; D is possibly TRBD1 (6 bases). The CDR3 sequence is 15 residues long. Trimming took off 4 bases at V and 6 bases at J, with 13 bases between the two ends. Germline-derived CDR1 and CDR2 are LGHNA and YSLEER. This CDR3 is CASSPWAGANSPLHF. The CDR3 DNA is TGCGCCAGCAGCCCATGGGCAGGGGCTAATTCACCCCTCCACTTT.

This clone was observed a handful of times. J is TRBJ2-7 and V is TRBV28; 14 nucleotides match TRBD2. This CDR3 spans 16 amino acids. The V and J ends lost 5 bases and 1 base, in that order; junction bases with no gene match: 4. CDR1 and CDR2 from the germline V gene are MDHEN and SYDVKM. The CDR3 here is CASSGTSGSRSYEQYF. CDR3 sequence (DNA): TGTGCCAGCAGTGGGACTAGCGGGAGTCGGTCCTACGAGCAGTACTTC.

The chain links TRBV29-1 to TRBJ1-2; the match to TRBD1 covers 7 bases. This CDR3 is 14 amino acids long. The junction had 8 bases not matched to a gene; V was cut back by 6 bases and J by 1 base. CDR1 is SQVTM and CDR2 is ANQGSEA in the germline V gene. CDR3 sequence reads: CSVHGQASNYGYTF. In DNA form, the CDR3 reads TGCAGCGTCCACGGACAGGCGAGTAACTATGGCTACACCTTC.

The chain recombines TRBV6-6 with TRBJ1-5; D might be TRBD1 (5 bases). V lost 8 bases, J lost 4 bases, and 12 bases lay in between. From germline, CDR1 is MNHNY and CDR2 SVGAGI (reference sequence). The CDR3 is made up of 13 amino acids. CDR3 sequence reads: CASSTGGNQPQHF. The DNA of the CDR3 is TGTGCCAGCTCCACGGGGGGTAATCAGCCCCAGCATTTT.

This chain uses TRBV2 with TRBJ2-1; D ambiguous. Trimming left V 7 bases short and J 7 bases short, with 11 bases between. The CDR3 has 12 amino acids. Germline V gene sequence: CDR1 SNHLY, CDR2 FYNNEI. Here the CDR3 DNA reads TGTGCCAGCAAATCGTCTGGAAATGAGCAGTTCTTC. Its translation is CASKSSGNEQFF.

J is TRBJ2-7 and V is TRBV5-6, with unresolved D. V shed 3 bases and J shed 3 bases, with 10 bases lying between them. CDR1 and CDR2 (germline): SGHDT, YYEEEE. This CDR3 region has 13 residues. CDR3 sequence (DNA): TGTGCCAGCAGCTCCATGCGGAGCTACGAGCAGTACGTC. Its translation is CASSSMRSYEQYV.

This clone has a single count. CDR3 loop: CASSPRPGELFF. The CDR3 DNA sequence: TGTGCCAGCAGCCCCCGGCCAGGGGAGCTGTTTTTT. The chain combines TRBV6-5 with TRBJ2-2, with no clear D. Between the trimmed V and J ends, which lost 6 bases and 8 bases, there was a span of 10 bases. Germline-derived CDR1 and CDR2 are MNHEY and SVGAGI. This CDR3 has 12 amino acids.

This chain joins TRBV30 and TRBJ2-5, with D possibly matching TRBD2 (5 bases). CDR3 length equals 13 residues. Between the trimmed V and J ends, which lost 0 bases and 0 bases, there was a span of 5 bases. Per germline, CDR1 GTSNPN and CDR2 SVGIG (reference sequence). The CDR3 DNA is TGTGCCTGGAGTGTCGGGAACCAAGAGACCCAGTACTTC. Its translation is CAWSVGNQETQYF.

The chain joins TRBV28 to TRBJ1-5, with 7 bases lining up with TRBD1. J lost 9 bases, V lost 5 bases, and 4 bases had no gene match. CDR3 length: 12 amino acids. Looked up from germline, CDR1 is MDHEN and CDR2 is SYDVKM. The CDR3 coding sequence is TGTGCCAGCAGTGACAGGGAACGGCCCCAGCATTTT. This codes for CASSDRERPQHF. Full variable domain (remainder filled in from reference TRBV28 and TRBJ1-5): DVKVTQSSRYLVKRTGEKVFLECVQDMDHENMFWYRQDPGLGLRLIYFSYDVKMKEKGDIPEGYSVSREKKERFSLILESASTNQTSMYLCASSDRERPQHFGDGTRLSIL.

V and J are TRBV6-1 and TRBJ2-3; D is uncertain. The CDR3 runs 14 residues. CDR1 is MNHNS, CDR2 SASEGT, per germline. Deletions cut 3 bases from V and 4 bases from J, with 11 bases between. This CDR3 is CASSEAAPSDTQYF. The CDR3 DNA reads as TGTGCCAGCAGTGAGGCAGCCCCTTCAGATACGCAGTATTTT.